This passage covers 16 T cell receptor beta chains from one sample sequenced in a study of tissue T cells after allogeneic stem cell transplantation. Time point reported: mouse harvest day 7 after allogeneic transplant. The graft held 10^6 splenic CD5+ T cells and 10^7 T-cell-depleted bone marrow cells. Assay used: immunoSEQ multiplex PCR; TCRdb lists only in-frame clones, some missing. The sample has around 9,000 clones; approximately 50% are singletons. Sequences were obtained from gut tissue. These receptors came from a female BALB/c mouse given C57BL/6 T cells with graft-versus-host disease after an allogeneic hematopoietic cell transplant.

This clone is medium-sized. Mouse germline and gene names are used. The sequenced fragment ends 1 residue before the CDR3 boundary, so the rest is inferred from the germline J gene. This chain connects TRBV17 to TRBJ2-1; 11 nucleotides agree with TRBD2. Germline trimming cut 3 bases from V and 4 bases from J; bases unmatched to any gene: 2. Germline-derived CDR1 and CDR2 are MNHDT and YYDKIL. This CDR3 region has 15 residues. CDR3 DNA (partial): TGTGCTAGCAGTAGGGGGGACTGGGGGTATGCTGAGCAGTTC. Its protein is CASSRGDWGYAEQF. The full CDR3 protein reads CASSRGDWGYAEQFF.

Notes on this clone: The genes are named according to mouse. The read comes to an end 1 residue before the CDR3 does, leaving the germline J gene to fill in the end. The V and J genes are TRBV13-3 and TRBJ2-1; D is ambiguous. V shed 5 bases and J shed 7 bases, with 4 bases lying between them. This CDR3 contains 10 residues. Germline V CDR1 and CDR2: NNHDY, SYVADS. The CDR3 bases that were read are TGTGCCAGCAGGGGGGCTGAGCAGTTC. Translated, it gives CASRGAEQF. The CDR3 reads in full as CASRGAEQFF.

This clone came up a few times. These gene names are mouse names. The CDR3 end lies 1 residue beyond the end of the read and is filled in from the germline J gene. This rearrangement joins TRBV3 to TRBJ2-4; D call uncertain. V dropped 5 bases and J dropped 1 base, with 10 bases sitting between them. The CDR3 sequence is 14 residues long. Germline V lookup: CDR1 SNHLY, CDR2 FYNGKV (reference sequence). This CDR3 reads CASSPRLGQNTLYF. The part of the CDR3 DNA that was read is TGTGCCAGCAGCCCCCGACTTGGTCAAAACACCTTGTAC.

In the case of this clone: Gene names and germline match the mouse. The DNA ends 1 residue before the CDR3 does, and the rest of the CDR3 is filled in from the germline J gene. The chain carries TRBV26 and TRBJ2-5; TRBD2 aligns across 10 bases. J was trimmed by 4 bases and V by 6 bases; bases with no gene match: 1. CDR1 is KGHPV and CDR2 is FQNQEV in the germline V gene (reference sequence). The CDR3 has 13 residues. CDR3 region: CASRLGGEDTQYF. The sequenced part of the CDR3 DNA is TGTGCCAGCAGACTGGGGGGGGAAGACACCCAGTAC.

This clone is medium-sized in the sample. These gene names are mouse names. Read sequence stops 1 residue before the CDR3 end, and the germline J gene provides the missing end. This sequence joins TRBV16 and TRBJ1-2; no clear D. The germline CDR1 and CDR2 sequences are SGHSA and FRNQAP. V lost 0 bases, J lost 0 bases, and 5 bases lay in between. The CDR3 consists of 14 residues. CDR3 protein: CASSLDHANSDYTF. The DNA read from the CDR3 is TGTGCAAGCAGCTTAGATCATGCAAACTCCGACTACACC.

This clone has just a few counts. Gene names denote mouse genes. The read comes to an end 1 residue before the CDR3 does, leaving the germline J gene to fill in the end. The chain uses TRBV5 and TRBJ1-2; 8 bases are shared with TRBD1. Germline V gene sequence: CDR1 LGHNA, CDR2 YNLKQL (reference sequence). V was pared by 4 bases and J by 3 bases, with 4 bases of the junction left unmatched. CDR3 size: 14 residues. The CDR3 loop is CASSPLQGDSDYTF. The DNA read from the CDR3 is TGTGCCAGCAGCCCCTTACAGGGGGACTCCGACTACACC.

Regarding this clone: Here the gene names and germline are mouse. The CDR3 extends 1 residue past the end of the read, so its final part is completed from the germline J gene. The chain links TRBV13-2 to TRBJ1-2; D is undetermined. Trimming shortened V by 5 bases and J by 1 base, and 6 bases separated the two germline ends. CDR1 is NNHNN and CDR2 is SYGAGS in the germline V gene (reference sequence). The CDR3 has 12 amino acids. CDR3 DNA (partial): TGTGCCAGCGGGGCTCAAAACTCCGACTACACC. It yields the protein CASGAQNSDYT. In full, the CDR3 reads CASGAQNSDYTF.

Concerning this clone itself: Gene and germline names: mouse. The read ends 1 residue before the CDR3 terminus; that terminus is restored from the germline J gene. This chain uses TRBV26 with TRBJ1-3; D gene uncertain. This CDR3 has 14 amino acids. The germline V gene has CDR1 KGHPV and CDR2 FQNQEV (reference sequence). V was pared by 6 bases and J by 0 bases, with 9 bases between. CDR3 DNA (partial): TGTGCCAGCAGCCATGACAATTCTGGAAATACGCTCTAT. This sequence encodes CASSHDNSGNTLY. The CDR3, in full, reads CASSHDNSGNTLYF.

This clone has just one count. Gene and germline names: mouse. The read falls 1 residue short of the CDR3 end, and the missing part is taken from the germline J gene. The chain uses TRBV12-2 and TRBJ2-5, with D perhaps TRBD1 or TRBD2 (5 bases each). The V end lost 0 bases, the J end lost 1 base, and 7 bases lay between the germline ends. CDR1 and CDR2 from the germline V gene are SGHLS and HYDKME. The CDR3 is 14 amino acids. CDR3 protein: CASSLAGHQDTQYF. CDR3 DNA, as far as it was read: TGTGCCAGCTCTCTCGCGGGGCACCAAGACACCCAGTAC.

Concerning this clone: The genes and germline here are from mouse. The read gets to within 1 residue of the CDR3 end, and the germline J gene fills in the rest. The rearrangement uses TRBV24 and TRBJ2-2; no firm D call. CDR3 length: 14 amino acids. CDR1 and CDR2 (germline): KGHTA, FRNEEI. V was trimmed by 4 bases and J by 0 bases, leaving 6 bases between them. The covered CDR3 bases are TGTGCCAGCAGTCCCGGAGCAAACACCGGGCAGCTCTAC. Encoded protein: CASSPGANTGQLY. The full CDR3 protein is CASSPGANTGQLYF.

Points on this clone: Gene labels here are mouse ones. The observed sequence ends 1 residue before the CDR3 terminus, with the missing tail filled in from the germline J gene. The chain combines TRBV20 with TRBJ2-4; D is undetermined. The germline V and J ends were trimmed by 1 base and 4 bases, with 6 bases remaining between them. Germline V gives CDR1 GFQATS, CDR2 STVNSAI. The CDR3 has 12 amino acids. The CDR3 sequence: CGARGEKNTLYF. CDR3 DNA (partial): TGTGGTGCTAGGGGGGAAAAAAACACCTTGTAC.

Remarks on this clone: Genes and germline come from the mouse. The CDR3 reads CASTRDKSGNTLYF. The part of the CDR3 DNA that was read is TGTGCCAGCACCCGGGACAAGTCTGGAAATACGCTCTAT. This rearrangement joins TRBV26 to TRBJ1-3; perhaps TRBD1 as D (6 bases). Read data end 1 residue before the CDR3 end; the end is taken from the germline J gene. V was pared by 7 bases and J by 1 base, with 11 bases between. The CDR3 sequence is 14 residues long. Germline V gene lookup returns CDR1 KGHPV and CDR2 FQNQEV (reference sequence).

As for this clone: The gene symbols are mouse symbols. The CDR3 extends 1 residue past the end of the read, so its final part is completed from the germline J gene. This chain joins TRBV2 and TRBJ2-7; D might be TRBD1 or TRBD2, each matching 5 bases. The V gene's germline CDR1 is LGHNA and CDR2 YSYQKL. The CDR3 length is 14 residues. The V gene lost 4 bases and the J gene lost 3 bases, with 13 bases spanning the gap. The CDR3 bases that were read are TGTGCCAGCAGCCCCCTCCGGGACGGCTATGAACAGTAC. Translation: CASSPLRDGYEQY. The entire CDR3 protein is CASSPLRDGYEQYF.

Worth noting for this clone: Mouse names are used for the genes. The read halts 1 residue ahead of the CDR3 end, with the missing end drawn from the germline J gene. The rearrangement uses TRBV23 and TRBJ2-3; the D call of TRBD1 is as the table states it, not checked on the DNA. CDR3 length equals 15 residues. CDR1 and CDR2 from the germline V gene are KGHTA and FQNQQP. The DNA read from the CDR3 is TGCTCCAGCAGTCAATCCAGTAGTGGTGCAGAAACGCTGTAT. Translating gives CSSSQSSSGAETLY. The complete CDR3 sequence is CSSSQSSSGAETLYF.

This clone is medium-sized. The genes and germline here are from mouse. The observed sequence ends 1 residue before the CDR3 terminus, with the missing tail filled in from the germline J gene. The gene calls are TRBV26 and TRBJ1-4; D is unclear. The germline V and J ends were trimmed by 2 bases and 0 bases, with 4 bases remaining between them. This CDR3 is 14 amino acids long. Germline-derived CDR1 and CDR2 are KGHPV and FQNQEV (reference sequence). The part of the CDR3 DNA that was read is TGTGCCAGCAGTCTGGGGCTTTCCAACGAAAGATTATTT. Residues: CASSLGLSNERLF. The full CDR3 is CASSLGLSNERLFF.

Turning to this clone: The gene names here belong to mouse. The CDR3 end lies 1 residue beyond the end of the read and is filled in from the germline J gene. The chain links TRBV26 to TRBJ1-4; maybe TRBD1 (6 bases). This CDR3 region has 16 residues. Trimming took 4 bases from V and 0 from J, leaving 12 bases between them. Germline loops: CDR1 KGHPV, CDR2 FQNQEV (reference sequence). CDR3 in amino acids: CASSPPRQVSNERLFF. The sequenced CDR3 bases are TGTGCCAGCAGTCCCCCGAGACAGGTTTCCAACGAAAGATTATTT.